Reported below is one TCR beta chain. The target antigen is unknown. The data stem from a study of identical twins. CDR1 and CDR2 (germline): SGHTA, FQGNSA. Trimming stripped 6 bases from V and 0 bases from J, with 11 bases between. CDR3 length equals 14 residues. A universal primer site came from template switching; cDNA carried unique molecular identifiers. One entry per CDR3 protein results from TCRdb running MiXCR on the 5' RACE reads. The sample consists of 550,000 to 700,000 distinct CDR3 sequences, approximately 9.6% of them appearing once. Overall study results and limits: Donors were not followed over many years; analysis was cross-sectional. The abundant beta clonotypes from cord blood had fewer insertions, and memory repertoires had none of this.

Another study also made use of these data, one on yellow fever vaccine responses in identical twins.

This receptor was identified in a woman between 18 and 29 years old in good health. The source material was PBMCs. The chain carries TRBV7-2 and TRBJ1-1; D might be TRBD1 (6 bases). CDR3: CASRFQGMNTEAFF. The DNA of the CDR3 is TGTGCCAGCAGATTCCAGGGGATGAACACTGAAGCTTTCTTT. The full variable domain, completed using reference TRBV7-2 and TRBJ1-1, is GAGVSQSPSNKVTEKGKDVELRCDPISGHTALYWYRQSLGQGLEFLIYFQGNSAPDKSGLPSDRFSAERTGGSVSTLTIQRTQQEDSAVYLCASRFQGMNTEAFFGQGTRLTVV.